This T cell receptor beta chain is from a study of blood T cell repertoires in COVID-19. Across the study: Sites across the United States, Italy and Spain contributed samples from acute and convalescent COVID-19. The analysed material was cDNA or gDNA that came from T cells, B-cell-depleted T cells, or PBMCs.

The CDR3 covers 14 residues. The V gene's germline CDR1 is KGHDR and CDR2 SFDVKD. Trimming removed 3 bases from V and 5 bases from J, with 10 bases in between. Source study methods: By means of reference gene primer amplification, nucleated cell counts were estimated. Assay used: immunoSEQ multiplex PCR; TCRdb lists only in-frame clones, some missing. That table is the source of V, J and clone size, and D and trimming were worked out from the DNA. The table has around 71,000 clones, around 83% seen once; the top ten hold 28%. The TCR comes from a man aged 65 to 85 with acute or convalescent COVID-19. The chain combines TRBV24-1 with TRBJ2-1; D is perhaps TRBD2 (5 bases). The sequencing input was peripheral blood. CDR3 loop: CATSDTGRDNEQFF. CDR3 in DNA: TGTGCCACCAGTGATACGGGAAGAGACAATGAGCAGTTCTTC.